One and the same sample provided the 2 T cell receptor beta chains below, sequenced in a study of radiation and T cells in renal cell carcinoma. As for time point: blood 4 weeks post-SBRT, at nephrectomy. This sample's treatment: 15 Gy SBRT to primary tumor, nephrectomy 4 weeks later. Libraries were prepared by immunoSEQ multiplex PCR; TCRdb keeps only in-frame clonotypes and omits some of them. The data show about 150,000 clones, with approximately 86% seen just once and less than 20% held by the top ten. The sequenced sample was blood, obtained from a patient whose treatment included radiotherapy and nephrectomy. These receptors originate from a woman between 45 and 60 years old with renal cell carcinoma.

The rearrangement joins TRBV7-9 to TRBJ1-4, with no clear D. With 5 bases removed from V and 8 bases from J, the gap between germline ends came to 21 bases. The CDR3 covers 16 residues. CDR1 is SEHNR and CDR2 is FQNEAQ in the germline V gene (reference sequence). CDR3 bases: TGTGCCAGCAGCCGCATTGGACCGGCCTCGGGGGAAAAACTGTTTTTT. This encodes CASSRIGPASGEKLFF.

For the CDR3, the DNA is TGTGCCAGCAGTTTAGTCTGGCAGGAGAATGAAAAACTGTTTTTT. Protein: CASSLVWQENEKLFF. The chain has TRBV27 and TRBJ1-4; D unresolved. This CDR3 spans 15 amino acids. V lost 2 bases to trimming and J lost 5 bases, with 12 bases between them. CDR1 is MNHEY and CDR2 is SMNVEV in the germline V gene (reference sequence).